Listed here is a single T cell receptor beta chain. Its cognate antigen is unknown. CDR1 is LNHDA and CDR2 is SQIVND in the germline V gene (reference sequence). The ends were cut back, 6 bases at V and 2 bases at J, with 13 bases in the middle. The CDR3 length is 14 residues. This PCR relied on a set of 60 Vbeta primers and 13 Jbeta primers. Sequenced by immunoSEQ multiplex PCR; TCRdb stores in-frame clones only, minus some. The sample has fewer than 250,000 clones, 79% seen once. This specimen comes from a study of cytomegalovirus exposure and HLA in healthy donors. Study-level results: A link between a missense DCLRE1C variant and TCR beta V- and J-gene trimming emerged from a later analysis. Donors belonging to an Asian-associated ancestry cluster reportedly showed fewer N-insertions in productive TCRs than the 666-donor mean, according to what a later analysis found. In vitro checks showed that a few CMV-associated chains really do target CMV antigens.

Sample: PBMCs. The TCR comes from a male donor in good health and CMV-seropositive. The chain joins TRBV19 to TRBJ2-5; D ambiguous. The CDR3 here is CASSPSQKQETQYF. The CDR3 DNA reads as TGTGCCAGTAGCCCCTCACAAAAACAAGAGACCCAGTACTTC.